Following are 11 T cell receptor beta chains from one sample sequenced in a study of cytomegalovirus exposure and HLA in healthy donors. Use of 60 Vbeta and 13 Jbeta primers characterized the PCR. Produced via immunoSEQ multiplex PCR; TCRdb's table is partial and in-frame only. The sample records fewer than 300,000 clones, over 70% being singletons. The specimen sequenced was PBMCs. All receptors derive from a girl aged 2-10 years in good health and CMV-seronegative.

This clone was observed a single time. This chain links TRBV6-4 with TRBJ1-1; 7 bases are shared with TRBD1. CDR3 length: 13 amino acids. V was pared by 5 bases and J by 5 bases, with 5 bases of the junction left unmatched. Germline CDR1 and CDR2: MRHNA and SNTAGT. CDR3 protein: CASSTSQGTEAFF. The CDR3, as DNA: TGTGCCAGCAGTACCTCACAGGGGACTGAAGCTTTCTTT.

CDR3 protein: CASYRDFYEQYF. DNA for the CDR3: TGTGCCTCCTACCGGGACTTCTACGAGCAGTACTTC. The chain has TRBV6-5 and TRBJ2-7, with a tentative D call TRBD2 (6 bases). With 11 bases removed from V and 3 bases from J, the gap between germline ends came to 14 bases. CDR1 is MNHEY and CDR2 is SVGAGI in the germline V gene. CDR3 length equals 12 residues.

The chain couples TRBV18 to TRBJ1-1; weak D call: TRBD1 (5 bases). The CDR3 spans 15 residues. Trimming took 1 base from V and 3 from J, leaving 12 bases between them. The V gene's germline CDR1 is KGHSH and CDR2 LQKENI. CDR3 sequence reads: CASSPQGGTDTEAFF. The CDR3 DNA sequence: TGTGCCAGCTCACCACAAGGAGGGACCGACACTGAAGCTTTCTTT.

This chain links TRBV13 with TRBJ1-1; possible D gene TRBD1, 5 bases. This CDR3 contains 18 residues. CDR1 PRHDT and CDR2 FYEKMQ come from the germline V gene (reference sequence). Trimming removed 0 bases from V and 0 bases from J, with 17 bases in between. The CDR3 nucleotides read TGTGCCAGCAGCTTAGGCGGGCGGCGGGGACCCATGAACACTGAAGCTTTCTTT. It yields the protein CASSLGGRRGPMNTEAFF.

The chain uses TRBV7-2 and TRBJ2-3; 8 nucleotides align to TRBD1. The germline CDR1 and CDR2 sequences are SGHTA and FQGNSA. After removal of 2 bases from V and 0 bases from J, the junction contained 4 bases not matched to a gene. CDR3 length: 16 residues. CDR3 in amino acids: CASSLKGQESTDTQYF. In DNA form, the CDR3 reads TGTGCCAGCAGCTTAAAGGGACAGGAGAGCACAGATACGCAGTATTTT.

The chain uses TRBV7-2 and TRBJ2-5; D perhaps matches TRBD2 (5 bases). Germline assignment: CDR1 SGHTA and CDR2 FQGNSA. The V end was cut by 5 bases, the J end by 4 bases, with 11 bases between. This CDR3 has 13 residues. Here the CDR3 reads CASSRGFLETQYF. CDR3 in DNA: TGTGCCAGCAGCCGGGGTTTTTTAGAGACCCAGTACTTC.

The gene calls are TRBV13 and TRBJ2-7; 7 bases align to TRBD1. The CDR3 loop spans 13 amino acids. V was clipped by 5 bases and J by 4 bases; unmatched bases: 5. Germline V gene sequence: CDR1 PRHDT, CDR2 FYEKMQ (reference sequence). CDR3 sequence reads: CASSRDSSYEQYF. As DNA, the CDR3 is TGTGCCAGCAGCCGGGACAGCTCATACGAGCAGTACTTC. Together with reference TRBV13 and TRBJ2-7, the CDR3 gives the full variable domain: AAGVIQSPRHLIKEKRETATLKCYPIPRHDTVYWYQQGPGQDPQFLISFYEKMQSDKGSIPDRFSAQQFSDYHSELNMSSLELGDSALYFCASSRDSSYEQYFGPGTRLTVT.

This chain uses TRBV13 with TRBJ2-1; TRBD2 agrees at 10 bases. Germline V gene sequence: CDR1 PRHDT, CDR2 FYEKMQ (reference sequence). V shed 0 bases and J 9 bases; nucleotides not matched to a gene: 8. The CDR3 totals 16 residues. The CDR3: CASSLGVSGGASEQFF. The CDR3 coding sequence is TGTGCCAGCAGCTTAGGCGTAAGCGGGGGGGCCAGTGAGCAGTTCTTC.

The V gene is TRBV19, the J gene TRBJ1-5; D remains ambiguous. The CDR3 covers 13 residues. The ends were cut back, 3 bases at V and 6 bases at J, with 9 bases in the middle. Per germline, CDR1 LNHDA and CDR2 SQIVND (reference sequence). The CDR3 here is CASSIARVQPQHF. The DNA of the CDR3 is TGTGCCAGTAGTATCGCGAGGGTTCAGCCCCAGCATTTT.

This clone was observed a few times. The chain recombines TRBV18 with TRBJ2-5; no reliable D call. The V gene's germline CDR1 is KGHSH and CDR2 LQKENI. The germline V and J ends were trimmed by 5 bases and 3 bases, with 4 bases remaining between them. There are 11 residues in the CDR3. CDR3 loop: CASSSEETQYF. The CDR3 region has the DNA TGTGCCAGCTCATCTGAAGAGACCCAGTACTTC.

On this clone itself: This sample also contains other DNA sequences that code for the same CDR3. This sequence joins TRBV30 and TRBJ2-3, with D perhaps matching TRBD2 (6 bases). Trimming removed 2 bases from V and 4 bases from J, with 16 bases in between. CDR3 size: 15 residues. From germline, CDR1 is GTSNPN and CDR2 SVGIG (reference sequence). This CDR3 reads CAWSPGSGSPDTQYF. CDR3 sequence (DNA): TGTGCCTGGAGTCCCGGCAGCGGGTCCCCAGATACGCAGTATTTT.